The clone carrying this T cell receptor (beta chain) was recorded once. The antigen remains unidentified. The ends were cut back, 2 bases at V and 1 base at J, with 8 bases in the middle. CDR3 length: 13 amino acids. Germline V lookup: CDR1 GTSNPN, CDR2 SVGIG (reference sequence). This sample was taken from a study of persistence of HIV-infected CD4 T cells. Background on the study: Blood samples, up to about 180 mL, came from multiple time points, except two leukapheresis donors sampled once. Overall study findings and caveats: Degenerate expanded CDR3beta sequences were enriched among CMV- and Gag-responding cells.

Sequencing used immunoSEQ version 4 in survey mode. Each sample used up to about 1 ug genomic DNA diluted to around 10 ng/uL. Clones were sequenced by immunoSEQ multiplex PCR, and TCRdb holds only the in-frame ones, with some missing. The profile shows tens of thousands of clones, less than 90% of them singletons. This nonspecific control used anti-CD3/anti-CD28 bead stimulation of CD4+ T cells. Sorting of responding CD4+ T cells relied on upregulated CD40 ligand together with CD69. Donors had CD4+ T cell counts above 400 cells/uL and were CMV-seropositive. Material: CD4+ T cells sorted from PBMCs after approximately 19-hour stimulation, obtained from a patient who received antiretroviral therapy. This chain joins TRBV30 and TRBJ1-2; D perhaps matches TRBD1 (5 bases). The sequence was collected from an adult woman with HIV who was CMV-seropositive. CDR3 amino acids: CAWSLGVNYGYTF. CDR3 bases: TGTGCCTGGAGTTTGGGGGTTAACTATGGCTACACCTTC.